These 14 T cell receptor beta chains were all obtained from the same sample, sequenced in a study of T-cell reconstitution after alpha-beta-depleted transplantation in children. Preparing the TCRbeta library involved the use of unique molecular identifiers. TCRdb ran MiXCR on the PCR reads and lists one entry per CDR3 protein. The sample lists 580,000 or so distinct CDR3 sequences, about 21% occurring once. The source material was PBMCs, mostly from graft donor cells, sampled 360 days after TCRalphabeta/CD19-depleted stem cell transplant. The receptors were gathered from a boy under three years old who had a stem cell transplant for acute myeloid leukemia, so the T cells may come from the graft donor.

This chain links TRBV12-3 or TRBV12-4 with TRBJ1-1; tentatively, D is TRBD1 (5 bases). The CDR3 has 15 amino acids. V lost 3 bases, J lost 8 bases, and 19 bases lay in between. This chain's CDR3 is CASSFRQAAGGEAFF. The CDR3 nucleotides read TGTGCCAGCAGTTTTCGGCAGGCGGCGGGGGGAGAAGCTTTCTTT.

This chain uses TRBV27 with TRBJ2-5; TRBD2 agrees at 7 bases. The germline CDR1 and CDR2 sequences are MNHEY and SMNVEV (reference sequence). The CDR3 loop spans 16 amino acids. V shed 0 bases, J shed 1 base, and the junction held 5 bases outside the gene matches. The CDR3 is CASSLSIGGSQETQYF. In nucleotides, the CDR3 is TGTGCCAGCAGTTTATCGATCGGGGGGTCCCAAGAGACCCAGTACTTC.

This clonotype came up a few times. The rearrangement links TRBV4-2 to TRBJ2-5; the D gene is possibly TRBD1 (5 bases). Trimming shortened V by 1 base and J by 4 bases, and 10 bases separated the two germline ends. The germline V gene has CDR1 LGHNA and CDR2 YNFKEQ. The CDR3 has 14 residues. CDR3 loop: CASSQGQGTETQYF. The CDR3 bases are TGTGCCAGCAGCCAAGGGCAGGGTACAGAGACCCAGTACTTC.

This clonotype has at least ten counts. The CDR3, as DNA: TGCAGTGCCCCCTTTGCGGCGAACACTGAAGCTTTCTTT. Protein product: CSAPFAANTEAFF. The V and J genes are TRBV20-1 and TRBJ1-1; D uncertain. From germline, CDR1 is DFQATT and CDR2 SNEGSKA (reference sequence). V was pared by 6 bases and J by 1 base, with 12 bases between. The CDR3 sequence is 13 residues long.

The J gene is TRBJ2-3, the V gene TRBV3-1; D possibly corresponds to TRBD2 (6 bases). V lost 2 bases and J 6 bases, leaving 21 bases between the germline ends. Germline V gene data show CDR1 as LGHDT and CDR2 as YNNKEL (reference sequence). The CDR3 is made up of 17 amino acids. The CDR3 sequence: CASSQRSGLPKRDTQYF. For the CDR3, the DNA is TGTGCCAGCAGCCAACGGTCGGGACTCCCAAAGCGGGATACGCAGTATTTT.

The CDR3 loop reads CASRLTDRVRSYNEQFF. The CDR3 coding sequence is TGCGCCAGCAGACTCACCGACAGGGTGCGCTCCTACAATGAGCAGTTCTTC. The chain links TRBV5-1 to TRBJ2-1; 7 nucleotides line up with TRBD1. With 5 bases clipped from V and 0 bases from J, the junction kept 11 bases outside the gene matches. Germline CDR1 reads SGHRS; CDR2 reads YFSETQ. This CDR3 has 17 amino acids.

This chain links TRBV12-3 or TRBV12-4 with TRBJ1-5; D gene ambiguous. Deletions cut 5 bases from V and 11 bases from J, with 10 bases between. This CDR3 is built from 11 residues. CDR3 nucleotides: TGTGCCAGCAGTCTTGGGTCGGCCCAGCATTTT. Protein product: CASSLGSAQHF.

The chain has TRBV20-1 and TRBJ1-1, with D perhaps TRBD1 (5 bases). Germline loops: CDR1 DFQATT, CDR2 SNEGSKA (reference sequence). Deletions cut 3 bases from V and 4 bases from J, with 15 bases between. The CDR3 is 14 amino acids. CDR3 DNA sequence: TGCAGTGCTAGTTCCCGCCCAGGGATCACTGAAGCTTTCTTT. Its translation is CSASSRPGITEAFF.

The gene calls are TRBV29-1 and TRBJ1-3; 7 nucleotides agree with TRBD1. Losses at the gene ends were 0 bases for V and 4 bases for J; bases not matched to a gene: 6. The CDR3 covers 15 residues. CDR1 is SQVTM, CDR2 ANQGSEA, per germline. The CDR3 sequence: CSVEDPLQGGNTIYF. DNA of the CDR3: TGCAGCGTTGAAGACCCCTTACAGGGGGGAAACACCATATATTTT.

The V gene is TRBV21-1, the J gene TRBJ2-7. TRBV21-1 is designated a pseudogene. The CDR3 length is 15 residues. This CDR3 is CASSKFDGWSYEQYF. In DNA, the CDR3 is TGTGCCAGCAGCAAATTCGACGGATGGTCCTACGAGCAGTACTTC.

This clonotype came up many times. The J gene is TRBJ2-5, the V gene TRBV29-1, with D perhaps matching TRBD2 (5 bases). The CDR3 contains 17 residues. Germline values: CDR1 SQVTM, CDR2 ANQGSEA. V lost 6 bases and J 4 bases, leaving 27 bases between the germline ends. This chain's CDR3 is CSVEDPHSSSPSETQYF. The CDR3 coding sequence is TGCAGCGTGGAGGACCCGCATTCTAGTTCGCCATCAGAGACCCAGTACTTC.

This clonotype showed up just a few times. The rearrangement joins TRBV20-1 to TRBJ2-7, with D maybe TRBD1 (6 bases). The CDR3 loop spans 15 amino acids. Trimming left V 0 bases short and J 0 bases short, with 12 bases between. The germline V gene has CDR1 DFQATT and CDR2 SNEGSKA (reference sequence). CDR3 loop: CSARDRGGSSYEQYV. The DNA of the CDR3 is TGCAGTGCTAGAGACCGAGGGGGAAGCTCCTACGAGCAGTACGTC.

This clonotype was detected ten times or more. In DNA form, the CDR3 reads TGCAGTGCTAGGTGGGGGGCAGGAGACGAGCAGTACTTC. Amino acid sequence: CSARWGAGDEQYF. The chain employs TRBV20-1 and TRBJ2-7; D may be TRBD1 or TRBD2 (6 bases each). Germline V gene lookup returns CDR1 DFQATT and CDR2 SNEGSKA (reference sequence). CDR3 length: 13 residues. Trimming pared 3 bases from V and 5 bases from J, leaving 14 bases between.

This clonotype showed up many times. The chain is built from TRBV7-2 and TRBJ2-3; D ambiguous. Trimming took 1 base from V and 0 from J, leaving 11 bases between them. Germline lookup yields CDR1 SGHTA and CDR2 FQGNSA. The CDR3 is 16 amino acids. The CDR3 here is CASSLGPASSTDTQYF. In DNA, the CDR3 is TGTGCCAGCAGCTTAGGGCCAGCTTCTAGCACAGATACGCAGTATTTT.